These 7 T cell receptor beta chains came from one sample sequenced in a study of shared clonotypes between healthy human individuals. The table came from immunoSEQ multiplex PCR; TCRdb's copy has only in-frame clones and leaves some out. The repertoire holds 1.4 million or so clones, around 98.5% seen once, with approximately 0.4% in the top ten. The sequenced sample consisted of naive CD4+ T cells sorted from blood. The subset is: CD45RA+ positively selected. The receptors were sampled from a man aged 25-40 years in good health.

The J gene is TRBJ2-7, the V gene TRBV7-9; a possible D gene is TRBD1 (6 bases). Trimming left V 4 bases short and J 4 bases short, with 20 bases between. The CDR3 totals 16 residues. From germline, CDR1 is SEHNR and CDR2 FQNEAQ (reference sequence). CDR3 coding DNA: TGTGCCAGCAGCTCTAGGAACGTTAACAGGGTGTACGAGCAGTACTTC. Its translation: CASSSRNVNRVYEQYF.

The V call is TRBV28, the J call TRBJ1-5, with 7 bases identical to TRBD1. The CDR3 sequence is 17 residues long. With 4 bases clipped from V and 2 bases from J, the junction kept 11 bases outside the gene matches. Germline V gene sequence: CDR1 MDHEN, CDR2 SYDVKM. The CDR3 region has the DNA TGTGCCAGCAGTTCCCTTCAGGGGGGGCCTGGCAATCAGCCCCAGCATTTT. Residues: CASSSLQGGPGNQPQHF.

The chain combines TRBV5-1 with TRBJ2-3; TRBD2 might be the D (7 bases). The V and J ends lost 4 bases and 4 bases respectively, with 19 bases between them. Germline V gene lookup returns CDR1 SGHRS and CDR2 YFSETQ. This CDR3 spans 16 amino acids. This CDR3 reads CASSPSRGAAADTQYF. Written as DNA, the CDR3 is TGCGCCAGCAGCCCATCTCGGGGGGCGGCGGCAGATACGCAGTATTTT.

V gene TRBV5-4 combines with J gene TRBJ2-7, with a weak D call TRBD2 (5 bases). The ends were cut back, 2 bases at V and 2 bases at J, with 8 bases in the middle. This CDR3 has 13 amino acids. From germline, CDR1 is SGHNT and CDR2 YYREEE (reference sequence). The chain's CDR3 is CASSFPGAYEQYF. In DNA, the CDR3 is TGTGCCAGCAGCTTCCCCGGGGCCTACGAGCAGTACTTC.

The genes are TRBV9 and TRBJ1-2; D is unresolved. This CDR3 has 13 residues. Germline V gene lookup returns CDR1 SGDLS and CDR2 YYNGEE. The V and J ends lost 10 bases and 6 bases respectively, with 19 bases between them. The CDR3 DNA sequence: TGTGCCTCTCGGTCCGGGAACCGGCATGGCTACACCTTC. It translates to CASRSGNRHGYTF.

The chain employs TRBV5-6 and TRBJ2-7, with 9 bases identical to TRBD1. The junction had 11 bases not matched to a gene; V was cut back by 4 bases and J by 6 bases. CDR1 is SGHDT, CDR2 YYEEEE, per germline. The CDR3 sequence is 15 residues long. The CDR3 bases are TGTGCCAGCAGCAGAGCGGGGACAGGGAGCAGCGAGCAGTACTTC. Encoded protein: CASSRAGTGSSEQYF.

Note on this clone: The same CDR3 is also encoded by other DNA sequences in this sample. CDR3 sequence (DNA): TGTGCCAGCAGCTCGGGACTAGCGGGAACCGAGCAGTTCTTC. This codes for CASSSGLAGTEQFF. The J gene is TRBJ2-1, the V gene TRBV7-2; the match to TRBD2 covers 13 bases. With V trimmed by 4 bases and J by 10 bases, 4 bases remained unmatched. This CDR3 is 14 amino acids long. The germline CDR1 and CDR2 sequences are SGHTA and FQGNSA.